These 6 T cell receptor beta chains came from one sample sequenced in a study of T cells in localized non-small cell lung cancer. The repertoire was sequenced with immunoSEQ multiplex PCR; TCRdb's copy has only in-frame clones and lacks some. The data hold fewer than 45,000 clones, with approximately 86% observed a single time. Here the sequenced sample was peripheral blood, taken before any cancer treatment. The source of these receptors is a man aged 40 to 70 with stage I lung adenocarcinoma.

The chain couples TRBV19 to TRBJ2-1; D unresolved. The CDR3 sequence is 13 residues long. The V gene lost 10 bases and the J gene lost 1 base, with 11 bases spanning the gap. From germline, CDR1 is LNHDA and CDR2 SQIVND (reference sequence). CDR3 in DNA: TGTGCCACCACCGGGCCATCCTACAATGAGCAGTTCTTC. Translation: CATTGPSYNEQFF.

The chain combines TRBV4-2 with TRBJ2-5, with a tentative D call TRBD2 (6 bases). V lost 4 bases and J lost 5, with 17 bases in between. CDR3 length equals 15 residues. Germline CDR1 is LGHNA and CDR2 is YNFKEQ. Here the CDR3 DNA reads TGTGCCAGCAGCCGCGATTATACTGGAGGGGAGACCCAGTACTTC. It translates to CASSRDYTGGETQYF.

The gene calls are TRBV28 and TRBJ2-7, with D maybe TRBD2 (6 bases). Germline V lookup: CDR1 MDHEN, CDR2 SYDVKM. The CDR3 is made up of 15 amino acids. V was pared by 6 bases and J by 4 bases, with 19 bases between. The CDR3 spells CASSFIGAGDYEQYF. The CDR3 coding sequence is TGTGCCAGCAGCTTTATTGGAGCGGGCGATTACGAGCAGTACTTC.

The table lists this clone with a count of one. A read error may account for a junction end that differs from germline. J is TRBJ1-3 and V is TRBV4-2; perhaps TRBD1 as D (5 bases). The length of the CDR3 is 15 residues. Per germline, CDR1 LGHNA and CDR2 YNFKEQ. As DNA, the CDR3 is TGTGCCAGCAGCCAAGACCAGGGCTCTGGAGACACCATATATTTT. It codes for CASSQDQGSGDTIYF.

This chain links TRBV7-6 with TRBJ1-3, with D unclear. The germline CDR1 and CDR2 sequences are SGHVS and FNYEAQ. The V gene lost 6 bases and the J gene lost 0 bases, with 18 bases spanning the gap. The CDR3 runs 17 residues. Written as DNA, the CDR3 is TGTGCCAGCAGTCTTCGGGCTCCGGCGAGCTCTGGAAACACCATATATTTT. Residues: CASSLRAPASSGNTIYF.

V and J are TRBV7-9 and TRBJ2-7; 10 positions agree with TRBD1. This CDR3 is built from 17 residues. Germline-derived CDR1 and CDR2 are SEHNR and FQNEAQ (reference sequence). J was trimmed by 2 bases and V by 3 bases; bases with no gene match: 10. CDR3 coding DNA: TGTGCCAGCAGCTTTCCTTCAGAGGGACAGGGGACCTACGAGCAGTACTTC. Translated, it gives CASSFPSEGQGTYEQYF.